A single sample is the source of the 26 T cell receptor beta chains below, sequenced in a study of blood T cell repertoires in COVID-19 (TCRdb year 2020). The library was made by the immunoSEQ multiplex PCR assay. As stored in TCRdb, this immuneACCESS dataset retains in-frame rearrangements with V and J assigned. A fraction of the clones does not appear; measured against another copy, unresolved V genes explain less than half of the discrepancy, and the remainder lacks a known reason. The sample table shows roughly 150,000 clones, and around 89% are seen once. The ten largest clones take up 10% to 15% of the sample. The sample comprised peripheral blood. The source of these receptors is a man between 18 and 29 years old with COVID-19, enrolled during active disease.

This chain connects TRBV27 to TRBJ2-7; 7 nucleotides line up with TRBD2. V lost 6 bases, J lost 1 base, and 3 bases stayed unmatched. The CDR3 totals 13 residues. Germline CDR1 is MNHEY and CDR2 is SMNVEV (reference sequence). The DNA for the CDR3 is TGTGCCAGCAGATGGGGAGGGTCCTACGAGCAGTACTTC. It is translated as CASRWGGSYEQYF.

This rearrangement joins TRBV28 to TRBJ2-1, with a tentative D call TRBD2 (6 bases). The germline CDR1 and CDR2 sequences are MDHEN and SYDVKM. The length of the CDR3 is 14 residues. V lost 6 bases and J 3 bases, leaving 12 bases between the germline ends. The CDR3 loop is CASSLLASYNEQFF. The DNA for the CDR3 is TGTGCCAGCAGCCTTCTAGCGAGCTACAATGAGCAGTTCTTC.

The chain carries TRBV9 and TRBJ2-2; D ambiguous. V lost 1 base, J lost 4 bases, and 5 bases lay in between. The CDR3 totals 13 residues. Germline V gene data show CDR1 as SGDLS and CDR2 as YYNGEE. CDR3 sequence (DNA): TGTGCCAGCAGCGTACTACGCACCGGGGAGCTGTTTTTT. Translated: CASSVLRTGELFF.

V is TRBV5-4 and J is TRBJ2-1; 16 positions agree with TRBD2. This CDR3 is 16 amino acids long. Looked up from germline, CDR1 is SGHNT and CDR2 is YYREEE (reference sequence). The trim removed 3 bases at V and 9 bases at J, leaving 6 bases unmatched. CDR3 nucleotides: TGTGCCAGCAGCTCTGGGACTAGCGGGAGGGTTGGTGAGCAGTTCTTC. Amino acids: CASSSGTSGRVGEQFF.

The V gene is TRBV7-8, the J gene TRBJ2-5; D is possibly TRBD2 (6 bases). V gave up 4 bases and J gave up 4 bases, with 16 bases separating them. Germline V gene data show CDR1 as SGHVS and CDR2 as FQNEAQ. The CDR3 extends over 15 amino acids. The CDR3 region is CASSSLAVTLETQYF. The CDR3, as DNA: TGTGCCAGCAGCTCCTTAGCGGTAACCCTAGAGACCCAGTACTTC. Filled out from reference TRBV7-8 and TRBJ2-5, the complete variable domain reads GAGVSQSPRYKVAKRGQDVALRCDPISGHVSLFWYQQALGQGPEFLTYFQNEAQLDKSGLPSDRFFAERPEGSVSTLKIQRTQQEDSAVYLCASSSLAVTLETQYFGPGTRLLVL.

CDR3 loop: CASRPAGTSGSLSSYEQYF. For the CDR3, the DNA is TGTGCCAGCAGGCCCGCCGGGACTAGCGGGTCTCTCAGCTCCTACGAGCAGTACTTC. The chain has TRBV28 and TRBJ2-7, with 12 bases fitting TRBD2. Losses at the gene ends were 6 bases for V and 0 bases for J; bases not matched to a gene: 15. CDR3 length equals 19 residues. Looked up from germline, CDR1 is MDHEN and CDR2 is SYDVKM.

The V call is TRBV5-4, the J call TRBJ2-7; D perhaps matches TRBD1 (5 bases). Per the germline V gene, CDR1 is SGHNT and CDR2 is YYREEE (reference sequence). This CDR3 has 13 residues. V was trimmed by 4 bases and J by 2 bases, leaving 10 bases between them. CDR3 DNA sequence: TGTGCCAGCAGCCGTGACAGACCCTACGAGCAGTACTTC. Translation gives CASSRDRPYEQYF.

The chain employs TRBV11-2 and TRBJ1-1, with 7 bases identical to TRBD1. Trimming took 5 bases from V and 8 from J; bases not matched to a gene: 8. This CDR3 is built from 13 residues. Germline lookup yields CDR1 SGHAT and CDR2 FQNNGV. CDR3 region: CASSPRTGLEAFF. The CDR3, as DNA: TGTGCCAGCAGCCCACGGACAGGTCTCGAAGCTTTCTTT.

This clone was detected a few times. The chain joins TRBV10-3 to TRBJ2-1; 10 bases are a match to TRBD2. This CDR3 comprises 14 residues. CDR1 ENHRY and CDR2 SYGVKD come from the germline V gene. Trimming cost V 6 bases and J 8 bases; bases outside gene matches: 7. DNA for the CDR3: TGTGCCATCAGAGAAGCGGGAGGGCCCGATGAGCAGTTCTTC. Residues: CAIREAGGPDEQFF.

This chain uses TRBV27 with TRBJ1-5; 10 bases are a match to TRBD1. The CDR3 is 14 residues long. The V and J ends lost 3 bases and 7 bases, in that order; junction bases with no gene match: 3. Germline V gene sequence: CDR1 MNHEY, CDR2 SMNVEV (reference sequence). The CDR3 nucleotides read TGTGCCAGCAGTTTTAGACAGGGGGCCCAGCCCCAGCATTTT. Protein: CASSFRQGAQPQHF.

This clone has only a few counts. The rearrangement links TRBV7-6 to TRBJ2-4; TRBD2 matches at 15 bases. Germline V gene sequence: CDR1 SGHVS, CDR2 FNYEAQ. V lost 5 bases and J lost 7; bases outside the gene matches: 3. The CDR3 runs 15 residues. CDR3 in amino acids: CASSNGLAGGNIQYF. In nucleotides, the CDR3 is TGTGCCAGCAGCAATGGACTAGCGGGAGGGAACATTCAGTACTTC.

This clone was counted once. The chain carries TRBV4-3 and TRBJ2-3; D gene unclear. Germline loops: CDR1 LGHNA, CDR2 YSLEER. CDR3 length equals 16 residues. V was cut by 2 bases and J by 1 base, with 13 bases left in between. The CDR3, as DNA: TGCGCCAGCAGCCAATCGGTTGGAGTCGGCACAGATACGCAGTATTTT. Its translation is CASSQSVGVGTDTQYF.

This chain joins TRBV9 and TRBJ2-3, with 7 bases matching TRBD1. Germline V lookup: CDR1 SGDLS, CDR2 YYNGEE. The CDR3 consists of 15 residues. Unmatched junction bases numbered 7, after V lost 4 bases and J lost 2 bases. In DNA form, the CDR3 reads TGTGCCAGCAGCCCAACAGGGGCCTCCACAGATACGCAGTATTTT. It codes for CASSPTGASTDTQYF.

This chain uses TRBV5-1 with TRBJ1-5; TRBD1 aligns across 8 bases. Germline V gene lookup returns CDR1 SGHRS and CDR2 YFSETQ. The trim removed 4 bases at V and 2 bases at J, leaving 5 bases unmatched. The CDR3 is 15 amino acids. Here the CDR3 reads CASSVGTGGNQPQHF. In DNA, the CDR3 is TGCGCCAGCAGCGTCGGGACAGGTGGCAATCAGCCCCAGCATTTT.

The chain links TRBV27 to TRBJ2-1, with 9 positions matching TRBD2. The CDR3 sequence is 13 residues long. In germline, CDR1 is MNHEY, CDR2 SMNVEV (reference sequence). V shed 10 bases, J shed 8 bases, and the junction held 9 bases outside the gene matches. The CDR3 reads CATVAGGPHEQFF. In nucleotides, the CDR3 is TGTGCCACCGTGGCGGGAGGGCCCCATGAGCAGTTCTTC.

The V gene is TRBV28, the J gene TRBJ2-1, with 10 bases lining up with TRBD2. The V segment lost 6 bases and the J segment 9 bases; nucleotides outside the gene matches: 11. CDR1 MDHEN and CDR2 SYDVKM come from the germline V gene. The CDR3 totals 15 residues. The CDR3 here is CASRPSGRASGEQFF. CDR3 nucleotides: TGTGCCAGCAGACCAAGCGGGAGGGCCTCGGGTGAGCAGTTCTTC.

This clone was seen once. The rearrangement uses TRBV7-6 and TRBJ2-7, with 7 bases fitting TRBD1. V shed 5 bases and J 1 base; nucleotides not matched to a gene: 11. The CDR3 spans 16 residues. The germline V gene encodes CDR1 SGHVS and CDR2 FNYEAQ. The CDR3 is CASSNPQRDRSYEQYF. The DNA of the CDR3 is TGTGCCAGCAGCAACCCTCAGAGGGACAGATCCTACGAGCAGTACTTC.

The chain has TRBV10-3 and TRBJ1-5; 9 bases align to TRBD1. Germline loops: CDR1 ENHRY, CDR2 SYGVKD. V gave up 4 bases and J gave up 2 bases; unmatched junction bases: 6. The CDR3 sequence is 16 residues long. For the CDR3, the DNA is TGTGCCATCAGTGTACCGGGACAGGGAGGCAATCAGCCCCAGCATTTT. It translates to CAISVPGQGGNQPQHF.

The chain employs TRBV27 and TRBJ2-5; TRBD2 is a possible D gene (6 bases). The V gene's germline CDR1 is MNHEY and CDR2 SMNVEV (reference sequence). The ends were cut back, 4 bases at V and 2 bases at J, with 11 bases in the middle. The CDR3 extends over 14 amino acids. CDR3 nucleotides: TGTGCCAGCAGTTCCCCAGGGAGGCAAGAGACCCAGTACTTC. It encodes CASSSPGRQETQYF.

V is TRBV9 and J is TRBJ2-1; 11 bases match TRBD2. With V trimmed by 0 bases and J by 6 bases, 2 bases remained unmatched. Per germline, CDR1 SGDLS and CDR2 YYNGEE. The CDR3 has 15 amino acids. The CDR3 sequence: CASSVGSGRGNEQFF. The CDR3 DNA is TGTGCCAGCAGCGTAGGTAGCGGGAGGGGCAATGAGCAGTTCTTC.

V gene TRBV27 combines with J gene TRBJ2-1; 7 bases fit TRBD1. The CDR3 spans 12 residues. Germline V gives CDR1 MNHEY, CDR2 SMNVEV (reference sequence). With 7 bases clipped from V and 8 bases from J, the junction kept 5 bases outside the gene matches. The CDR3 spells CASKQGVYEQFF. CDR3 nucleotide sequence: TGTGCCAGCAAGCAGGGGGTCTATGAGCAGTTCTTC.

The V and J genes are TRBV13 and TRBJ2-7, with TRBD1 as a possible D gene (5 bases). This CDR3 is 15 amino acids long. Germline CDR1 PRHDT, CDR2 FYEKMQ (reference sequence). V lost 5 bases and J 5 bases, leaving 19 bases between the germline ends. The CDR3 DNA sequence: TGTGCCAGCAGCCCCCGGTGGGGCGAAGGAGACGAGCAGTACTTC. Translating gives CASSPRWGEGDEQYF. Looking up the rest from reference TRBV13 and TRBJ2-7 gives the full variable domain: AAGVIQSPRHLIKEKRETATLKCYPIPRHDTVYWYQQGPGQDPQFLISFYEKMQSDKGSIPDRFSAQQFSDYHSELNMSSLELGDSALYFCASSPRWGEGDEQYFGPGTRLTVT.

The chain links TRBV7-2 to TRBJ2-7; tentative D call: TRBD2 (6 bases). The CDR3 runs to 13 residues. CDR1 is SGHTA and CDR2 is FQGNSA in the germline V gene. Trimming removed 5 bases from V and 2 bases from J, with 10 bases in between. CDR3 loop: CASSPGTPYEQYF. CDR3 bases: TGTGCCAGCAGCCCTGGGACTCCCTACGAGCAGTACTTC.

The gene calls are TRBV28 and TRBJ2-3, with 7 bases that match TRBD2. Germline-derived CDR1 and CDR2 are MDHEN and SYDVKM. CDR3 size: 16 residues. The V segment lost 4 bases and the J segment 0 bases; nucleotides outside the gene matches: 7. The CDR3 region has the DNA TGTGCCAGCAGTTCCCTTAGCGGGCCGAGCACAGATACGCAGTATTTT. Translated, it gives CASSSLSGPSTDTQYF.

The rearrangement links TRBV6-5 to TRBJ2-7; 9 nucleotides agree with TRBD2. J lost 4 bases, V lost 0 bases, and 7 bases had no gene match. Germline V gene sequence: CDR1 MNHEY, CDR2 SVGAGI. There are 16 residues in the CDR3. CDR3 DNA: TGTGCCAGCAGTTACTCTAGGGTAGCGGGAGTTTACGAGCAGTACTTC. Translated, it gives CASSYSRVAGVYEQYF.

The chain combines TRBV15 with TRBJ2-5; maybe TRBD2 (6 bases). This CDR3 region has 13 residues. Germline V gene sequence: CDR1 LNHNV, CDR2 YYDKDF (reference sequence). Between the trimmed V and J ends, which lost 6 bases and 2 bases, there was a span of 10 bases. Written as DNA, the CDR3 is TGTGCCACCAGTCCGGGACTGCAAGAGACCCAGTACTTC. Translating it yields CATSPGLQETQYF.